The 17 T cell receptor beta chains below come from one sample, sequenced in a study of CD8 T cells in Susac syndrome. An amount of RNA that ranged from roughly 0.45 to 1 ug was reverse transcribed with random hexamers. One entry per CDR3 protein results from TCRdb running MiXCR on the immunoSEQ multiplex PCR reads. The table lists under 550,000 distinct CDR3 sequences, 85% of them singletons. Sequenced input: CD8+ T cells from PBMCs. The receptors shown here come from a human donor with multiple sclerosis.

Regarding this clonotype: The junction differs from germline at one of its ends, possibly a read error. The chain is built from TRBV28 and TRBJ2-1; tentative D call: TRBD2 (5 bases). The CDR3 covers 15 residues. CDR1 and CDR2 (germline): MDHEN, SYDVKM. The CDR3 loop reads CASSLEDSSCNEQFF. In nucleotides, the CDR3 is TGTGCCAGCAGTTTAGAGGACTCCTCCTGCAATGAGCAGTTCTTC.

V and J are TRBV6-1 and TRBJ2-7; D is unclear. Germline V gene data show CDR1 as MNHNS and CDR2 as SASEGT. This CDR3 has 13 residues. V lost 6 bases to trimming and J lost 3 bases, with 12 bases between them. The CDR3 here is CASSPNRGYEQYF. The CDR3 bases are TGTGCCAGCAGCCCCAACCGTGGCTACGAGCAGTACTTC.

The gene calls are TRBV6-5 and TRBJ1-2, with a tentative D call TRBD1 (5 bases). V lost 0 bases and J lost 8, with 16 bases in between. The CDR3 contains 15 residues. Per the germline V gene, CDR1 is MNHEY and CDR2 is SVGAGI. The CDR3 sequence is CASSYSGQGVKGYTF. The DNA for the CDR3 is TGTGCCAGCAGTTACTCCGGTCAGGGTGTAAAAGGCTACACCTTC.

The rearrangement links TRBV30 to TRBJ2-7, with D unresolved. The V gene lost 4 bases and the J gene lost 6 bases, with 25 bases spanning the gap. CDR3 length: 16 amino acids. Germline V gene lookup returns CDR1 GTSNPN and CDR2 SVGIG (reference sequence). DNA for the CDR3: TGTGCCTGGACAACAGAACCCCTATTTGGGGTTCGCGAGCAGTACTTC. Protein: CAWTTEPLFGVREQYF.

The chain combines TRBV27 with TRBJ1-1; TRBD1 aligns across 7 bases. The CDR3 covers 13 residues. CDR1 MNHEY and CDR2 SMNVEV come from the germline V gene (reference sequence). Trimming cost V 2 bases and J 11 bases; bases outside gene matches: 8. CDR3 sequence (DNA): TGTGCCAGCAGTTTACCAGGGGGGATTCAGGCTTTCTTT. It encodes CASSLPGGIQAFF.

CDR3 coding DNA: TGTGCCAGCAGTATCGACCGACAGGGTCATCAGCCCCAGCATTTT. Translated, it gives CASSIDRQGHQPQHF. The J gene is TRBJ1-5, the V gene TRBV12-3 or TRBV12-4; 7 nucleotides line up with TRBD1. The CDR3 consists of 15 residues. V lost 5 bases, J lost 5 bases, and 9 bases stayed unmatched.

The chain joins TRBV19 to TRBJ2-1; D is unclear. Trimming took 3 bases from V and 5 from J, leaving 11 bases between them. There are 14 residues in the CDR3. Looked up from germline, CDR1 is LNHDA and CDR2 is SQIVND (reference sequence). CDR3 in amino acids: CASSIFWKNNEQFF. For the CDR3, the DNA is TGTGCCAGTAGTATTTTTTGGAAGAACAATGAGCAGTTCTTC.

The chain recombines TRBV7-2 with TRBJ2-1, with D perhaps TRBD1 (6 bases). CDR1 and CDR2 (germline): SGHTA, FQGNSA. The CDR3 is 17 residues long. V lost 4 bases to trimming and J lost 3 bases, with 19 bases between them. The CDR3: CASSYTTGPPLYNEQFF. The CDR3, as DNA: TGTGCCAGCAGCTACACTACAGGGCCTCCGCTCTACAATGAGCAGTTCTTC.

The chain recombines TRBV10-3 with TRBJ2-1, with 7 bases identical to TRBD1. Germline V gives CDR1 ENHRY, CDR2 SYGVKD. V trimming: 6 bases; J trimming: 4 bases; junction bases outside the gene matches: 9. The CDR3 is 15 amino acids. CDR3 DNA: TGTGCCATCAGCGCCCCGGGACAGCATTACAATGAGCAGTTCTTC. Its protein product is CAISAPGQHYNEQFF.

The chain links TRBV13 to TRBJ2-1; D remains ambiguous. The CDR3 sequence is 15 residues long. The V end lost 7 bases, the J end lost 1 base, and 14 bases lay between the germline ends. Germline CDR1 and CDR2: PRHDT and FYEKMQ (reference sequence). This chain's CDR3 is CASTRKKESYNEQFF. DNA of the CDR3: TGTGCCAGCACCCGTAAAAAGGAATCCTACAATGAGCAGTTCTTC. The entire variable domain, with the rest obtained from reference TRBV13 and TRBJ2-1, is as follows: AAGVIQSPRHLIKEKRETATLKCYPIPRHDTVYWYQQGPGQDPQFLISFYEKMQSDKGSIPDRFSAQQFSDYHSELNMSSLELGDSALYFCASTRKKESYNEQFFGPGTRLTVL.

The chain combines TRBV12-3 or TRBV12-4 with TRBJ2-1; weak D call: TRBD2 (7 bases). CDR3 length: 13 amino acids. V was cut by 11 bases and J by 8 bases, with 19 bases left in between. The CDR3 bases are TGTGCCCTAAGGGGGGGAAGGATTGATGAGCAGTTCTTC. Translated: CALRGGRIDEQFF.

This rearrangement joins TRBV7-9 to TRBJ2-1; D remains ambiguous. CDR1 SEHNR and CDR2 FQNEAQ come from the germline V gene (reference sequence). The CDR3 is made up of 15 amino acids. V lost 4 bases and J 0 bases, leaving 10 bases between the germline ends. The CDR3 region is CASSSLDSSYNEQFF. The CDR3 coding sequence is TGTGCCAGCAGCTCGTTAGATAGCTCCTACAATGAGCAGTTCTTC.

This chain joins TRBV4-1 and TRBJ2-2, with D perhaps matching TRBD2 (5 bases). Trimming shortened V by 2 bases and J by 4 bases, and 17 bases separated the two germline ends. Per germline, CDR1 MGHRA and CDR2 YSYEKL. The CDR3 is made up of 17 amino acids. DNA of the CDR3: TGCGCCAGCAGCCAACGCTCTCGGCTAGAGGGCACCGGGGAGCTGTTTTTT. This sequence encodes CASSQRSRLEGTGELFF.

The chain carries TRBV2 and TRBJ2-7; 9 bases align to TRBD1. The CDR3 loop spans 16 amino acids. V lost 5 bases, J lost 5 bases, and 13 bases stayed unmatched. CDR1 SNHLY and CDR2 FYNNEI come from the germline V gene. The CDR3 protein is CASSTLDRGGRDEQYF. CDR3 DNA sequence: TGTGCCAGCAGTACCCTGGACAGGGGAGGTAGGGACGAGCAGTACTTC. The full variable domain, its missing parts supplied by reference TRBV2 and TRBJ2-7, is EPEVTQTPSHQVTQMGQEVILRCVPISNHLYFYWYRQILGQKVEFLVSFYNNEISEKSEIFDDQFSVERPDGSNFTLKIRSTKLEDSAMYFCASSTLDRGGRDEQYFGPGTRLTVT.

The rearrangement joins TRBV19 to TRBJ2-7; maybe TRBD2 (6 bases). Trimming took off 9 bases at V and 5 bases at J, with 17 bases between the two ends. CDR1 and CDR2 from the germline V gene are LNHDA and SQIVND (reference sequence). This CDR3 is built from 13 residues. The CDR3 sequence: CASSRAGRNEQYF. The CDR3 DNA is TGTGCCAGCAGTCGGGCAGGGAGGAACGAGCAGTACTTC. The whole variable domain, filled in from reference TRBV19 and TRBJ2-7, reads DGGITQSPKYLFRKEGQNVTLSCEQNLNHDAMYWYRQDPGQGLRLIYYSQIVNDFQKGDIAEGYSVSREKKESFPLTVTSAQKNPTAFYLCASSRAGRNEQYFGPGTRLTVT.

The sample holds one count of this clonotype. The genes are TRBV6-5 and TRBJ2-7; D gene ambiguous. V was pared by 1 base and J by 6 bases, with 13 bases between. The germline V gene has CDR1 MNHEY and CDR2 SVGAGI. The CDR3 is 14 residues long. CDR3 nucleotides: TGTGCCAGCAGTTACTTTGGGAAACTCAGCGAGCAGTACTTC. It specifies CASSYFGKLSEQYF.

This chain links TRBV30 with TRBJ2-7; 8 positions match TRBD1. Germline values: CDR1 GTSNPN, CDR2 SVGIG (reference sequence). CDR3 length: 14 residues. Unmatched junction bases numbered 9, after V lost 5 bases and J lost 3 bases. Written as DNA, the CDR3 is TGTGCCTGGCAAGATTCGGGGACAGGCTACGAGCAGTACTTC. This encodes CAWQDSGTGYEQYF.